The T cell receptor (beta chain) described here comes from a study of blood T cell repertoires in COVID-19. The table came from immunoSEQ multiplex PCR; TCRdb's copy has only in-frame clones and leaves some out. The table lists 400,000 to 450,000 clones, about 91% of them singletons. Germline CDR1 MNHEY, CDR2 SMNVEV (reference sequence). CDR3 length: 15 amino acids. As for this clone: Its ends do not fully match the called genes, so a read error is possible.

The specimen sequenced was peripheral blood. This clonotype was obtained from a middle-aged woman with COVID-19, enrolled during active disease. The gene calls are TRBV27 and TRBJ1-2; 9 bases are a match to TRBD1. CDR3 region: CASSLSTGGVYGYTF. The CDR3 DNA follows: TGTGCCAGCAGTCTATCGACAGGGGGGGTCTATGGCTACACCTTC.